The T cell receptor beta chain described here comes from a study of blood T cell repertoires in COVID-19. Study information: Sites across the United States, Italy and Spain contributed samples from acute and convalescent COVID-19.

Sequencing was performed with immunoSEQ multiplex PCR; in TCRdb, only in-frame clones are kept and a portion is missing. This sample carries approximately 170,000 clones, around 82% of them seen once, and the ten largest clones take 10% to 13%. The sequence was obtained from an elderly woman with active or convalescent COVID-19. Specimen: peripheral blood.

CDR3 sequence: CASSQVRSGPSYEQYF. The CDR3 DNA is TGTGCCAGCAGCCAAGTTCGGAGCGGTCCTTCCTACGAGCAGTACTTC. This sequence joins TRBV14 and TRBJ2-7; D is possibly TRBD2 (5 bases). Trimming removed 1 base at V and 1 base at J, with 14 bases between. CDR3 length: 16 residues. CDR1 and CDR2 (germline): SGHDN, FVKESK.